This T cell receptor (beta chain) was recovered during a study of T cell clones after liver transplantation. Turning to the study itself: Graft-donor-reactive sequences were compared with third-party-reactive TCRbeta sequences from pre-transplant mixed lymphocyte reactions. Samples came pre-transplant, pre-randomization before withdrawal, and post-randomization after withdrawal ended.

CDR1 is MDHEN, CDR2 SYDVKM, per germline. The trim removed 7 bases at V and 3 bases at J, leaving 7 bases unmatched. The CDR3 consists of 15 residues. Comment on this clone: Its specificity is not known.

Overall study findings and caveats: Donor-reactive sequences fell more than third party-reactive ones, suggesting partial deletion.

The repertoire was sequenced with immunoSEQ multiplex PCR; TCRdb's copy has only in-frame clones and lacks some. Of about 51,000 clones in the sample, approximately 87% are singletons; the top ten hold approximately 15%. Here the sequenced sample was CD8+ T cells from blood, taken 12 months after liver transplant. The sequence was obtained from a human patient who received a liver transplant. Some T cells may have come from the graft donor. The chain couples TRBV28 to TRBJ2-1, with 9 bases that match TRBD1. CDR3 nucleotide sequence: TGTGCCAGCACCCCGGGACAGGGTCTCTACAATGAGCAGTTCTTC. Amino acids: CASTPGQGLYNEQFF.